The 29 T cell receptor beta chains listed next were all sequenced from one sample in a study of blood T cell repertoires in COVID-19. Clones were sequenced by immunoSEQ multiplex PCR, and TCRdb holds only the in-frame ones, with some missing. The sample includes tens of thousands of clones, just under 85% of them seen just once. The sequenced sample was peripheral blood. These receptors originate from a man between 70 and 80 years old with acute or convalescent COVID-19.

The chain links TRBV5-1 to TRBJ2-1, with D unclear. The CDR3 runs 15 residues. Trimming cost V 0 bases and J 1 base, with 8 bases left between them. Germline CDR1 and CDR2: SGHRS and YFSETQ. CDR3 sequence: CASSLDSGSYNEQFF. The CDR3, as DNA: TGCGCCAGCAGCTTGGACAGTGGGTCCTACAATGAGCAGTTCTTC.

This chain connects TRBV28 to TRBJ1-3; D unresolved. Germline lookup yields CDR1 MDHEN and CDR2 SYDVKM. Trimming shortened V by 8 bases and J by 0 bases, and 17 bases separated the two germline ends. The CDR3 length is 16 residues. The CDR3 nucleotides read TGTGCCAGCTTGCAAGGTGGAGCCCTCTCTGGAAACACCATATATTTT. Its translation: CASLQGGALSGNTIYF.

CDR3 region: CASSLPTGGSAGELFF. CDR3 DNA sequence: TGTGCCAGTAGTCTCCCGACAGGGGGCAGTGCCGGGGAGCTGTTTTTT. The rearrangement uses TRBV19 and TRBJ2-2; 10 positions match TRBD1. After removal of 5 bases from V and 6 bases from J, the junction contained 9 bases not matched to a gene. Germline V gene sequence: CDR1 LNHDA, CDR2 SQIVND (reference sequence). This CDR3 spans 16 amino acids.

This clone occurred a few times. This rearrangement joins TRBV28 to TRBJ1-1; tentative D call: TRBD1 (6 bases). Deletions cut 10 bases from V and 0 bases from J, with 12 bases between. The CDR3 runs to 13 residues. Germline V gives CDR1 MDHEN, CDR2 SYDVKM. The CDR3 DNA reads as TGTGCCACTACAGGGAACATGAACACTGAAGCTTTCTTT. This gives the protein CATTGNMNTEAFF.

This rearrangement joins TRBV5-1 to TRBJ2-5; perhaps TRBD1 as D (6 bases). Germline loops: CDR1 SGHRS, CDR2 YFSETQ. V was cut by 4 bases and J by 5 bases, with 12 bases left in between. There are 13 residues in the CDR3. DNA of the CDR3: TGCGCCAGCAGCCTAACAGGGTCTGAGACCCAGTACTTC. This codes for CASSLTGSETQYF.

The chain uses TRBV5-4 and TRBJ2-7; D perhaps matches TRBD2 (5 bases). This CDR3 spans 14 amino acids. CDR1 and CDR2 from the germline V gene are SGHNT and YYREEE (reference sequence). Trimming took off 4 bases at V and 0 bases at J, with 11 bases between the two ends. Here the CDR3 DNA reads TGTGCCAGCAGCGAAGGAGGATTCTCCTACGAGCAGTACTTC. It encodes CASSEGGFSYEQYF.

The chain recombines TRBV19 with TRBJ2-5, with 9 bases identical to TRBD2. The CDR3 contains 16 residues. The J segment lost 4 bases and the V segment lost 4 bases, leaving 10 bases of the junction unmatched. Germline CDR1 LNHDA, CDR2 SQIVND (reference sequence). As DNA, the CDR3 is TGTGCCAGTAGTAATTTCCTAGCGGGGCGTGGAGAGACCCAGTACTTC. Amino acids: CASSNFLAGRGETQYF.

CDR3 coding DNA: TGTGCCAGCAGCTTAATTATTGGGGGGGCTCAGCCCCAGCATTTT. Translation gives CASSLIIGGAQPQHF. The rearrangement links TRBV7-8 to TRBJ1-5; D possibly corresponds to TRBD1 (6 bases). This CDR3 is built from 15 residues. Germline CDR1 reads SGHVS; CDR2 reads FQNEAQ. With 2 bases removed from V and 6 bases from J, the gap between germline ends came to 14 bases. Drawing the rest from reference TRBV7-8 and TRBJ1-5, the complete variable domain is GAGVSQSPRYKVAKRGQDVALRCDPISGHVSLFWYQQALGQGPEFLTYFQNEAQLDKSGLPSDRFFAERPEGSVSTLKIQRTQQEDSAVYLCASSLIIGGAQPQHFGDGTRLSIL.

The DNA of the CDR3 is TGTGCCAGCAGCCTGACAGGGTTTACTCTGGGAGGAAACACCATATATTTT. This sequence encodes CASSLTGFTLGGNTIYF. The gene calls are TRBV5-6 and TRBJ1-3, with 7 bases aligning to TRBD1. Trimming at V came to 4 bases and at J to 4 bases, leaving 14 bases not matched to a gene. The germline gives CDR1 SGHDT, CDR2 YYEEEE. This CDR3 is 17 amino acids long.

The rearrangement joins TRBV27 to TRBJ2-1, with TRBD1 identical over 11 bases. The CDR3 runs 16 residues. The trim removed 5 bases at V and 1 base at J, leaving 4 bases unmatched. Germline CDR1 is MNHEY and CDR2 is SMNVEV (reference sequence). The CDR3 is CASSPWDRGSYNEQFF. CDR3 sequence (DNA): TGTGCCAGCAGTCCCTGGGACAGGGGGTCCTACAATGAGCAGTTCTTC.

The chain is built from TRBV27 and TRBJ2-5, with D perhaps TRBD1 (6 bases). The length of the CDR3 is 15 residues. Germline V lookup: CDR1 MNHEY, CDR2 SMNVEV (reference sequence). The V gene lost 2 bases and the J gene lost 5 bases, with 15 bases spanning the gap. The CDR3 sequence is CASSLRQDSRETQYF. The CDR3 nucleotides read TGTGCCAGCAGTTTACGACAGGACTCGCGGGAGACCCAGTACTTC.

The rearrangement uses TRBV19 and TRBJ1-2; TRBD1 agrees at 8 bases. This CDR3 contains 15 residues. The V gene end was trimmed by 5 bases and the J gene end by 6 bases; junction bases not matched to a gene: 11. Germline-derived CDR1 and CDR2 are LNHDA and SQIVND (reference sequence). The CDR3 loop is CASSSSGGAPDGYTF. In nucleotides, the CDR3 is TGTGCCAGTAGTTCTTCAGGGGGCGCCCCGGATGGCTACACCTTC. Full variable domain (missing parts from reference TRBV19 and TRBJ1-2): DGGITQSPKYLFRKEGQNVTLSCEQNLNHDAMYWYRQDPGQGLRLIYYSQIVNDFQKGDIAEGYSVSREKKESFPLTVTSAQKNPTAFYLCASSSSGGAPDGYTFGSGTRLTVV.

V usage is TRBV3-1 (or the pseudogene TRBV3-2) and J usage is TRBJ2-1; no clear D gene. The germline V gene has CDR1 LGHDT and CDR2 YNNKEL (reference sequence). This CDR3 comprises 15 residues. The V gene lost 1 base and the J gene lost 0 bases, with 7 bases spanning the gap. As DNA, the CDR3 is TGTGCCAGCAGCCAAGGTGTCAGCTCCTACAATGAGCAGTTCTTC. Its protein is CASSQGVSSYNEQFF.

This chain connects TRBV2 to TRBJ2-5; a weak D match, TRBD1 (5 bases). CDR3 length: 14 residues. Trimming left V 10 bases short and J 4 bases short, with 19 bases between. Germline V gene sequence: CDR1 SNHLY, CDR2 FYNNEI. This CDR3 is CATRGPYRRETQYF. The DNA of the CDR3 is TGTGCCACCCGAGGCCCCTACAGGCGAGAGACCCAGTACTTC.

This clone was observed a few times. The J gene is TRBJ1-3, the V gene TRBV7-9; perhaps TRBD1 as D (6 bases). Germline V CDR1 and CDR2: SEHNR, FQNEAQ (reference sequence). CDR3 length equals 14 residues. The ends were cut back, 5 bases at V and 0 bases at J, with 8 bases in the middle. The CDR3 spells CASSRTASGNTIYF. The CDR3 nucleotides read TGTGCCAGCAGCCGGACAGCCTCTGGAAACACCATATATTTT.

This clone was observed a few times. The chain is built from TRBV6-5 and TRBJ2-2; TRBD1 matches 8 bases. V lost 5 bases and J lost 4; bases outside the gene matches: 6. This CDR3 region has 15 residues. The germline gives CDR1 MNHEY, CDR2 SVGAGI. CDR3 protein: CASSPTGVGTGELFF. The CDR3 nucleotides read TGTGCCAGCAGTCCGACAGGGGTCGGCACCGGGGAGCTGTTTTTT.

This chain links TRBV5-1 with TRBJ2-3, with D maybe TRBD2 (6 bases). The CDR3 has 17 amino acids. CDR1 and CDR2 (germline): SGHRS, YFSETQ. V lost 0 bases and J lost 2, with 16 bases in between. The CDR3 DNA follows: TGCGCCAGCAGCTTGGGTCTTAGCGGTGAGAACACAGATACGCAGTATTTT. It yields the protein CASSLGLSGENTDTQYF.

The CDR3 DNA sequence: TGCGCCAGCAGTCGACAGGGGGAAAGCAATCAGCCCCAGCATTTT. Translating gives CASSRQGESNQPQHF. The chain employs TRBV23-1 and TRBJ1-5; 9 nucleotides match TRBD1. TRBV23-1 is sorted into the ORF group, with uncertain function. V shed 4 bases and J 1 base; nucleotides not matched to a gene: 2. The CDR3 loop spans 15 amino acids.

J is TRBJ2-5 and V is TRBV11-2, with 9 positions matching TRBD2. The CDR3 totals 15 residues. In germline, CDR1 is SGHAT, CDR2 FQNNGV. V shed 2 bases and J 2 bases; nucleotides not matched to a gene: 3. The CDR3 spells CASSLMSGGQETQYF. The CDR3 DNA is TGTGCCAGCAGCTTAATGAGCGGGGGGCAAGAGACCCAGTACTTC.

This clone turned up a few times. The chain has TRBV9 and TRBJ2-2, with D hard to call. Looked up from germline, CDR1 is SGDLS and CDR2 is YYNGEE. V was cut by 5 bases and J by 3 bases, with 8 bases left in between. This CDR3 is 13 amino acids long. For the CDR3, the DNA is TGTGCCAGCAGTTTCCACTACACCGGGGAGCTGTTTTTT. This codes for CASSFHYTGELFF.

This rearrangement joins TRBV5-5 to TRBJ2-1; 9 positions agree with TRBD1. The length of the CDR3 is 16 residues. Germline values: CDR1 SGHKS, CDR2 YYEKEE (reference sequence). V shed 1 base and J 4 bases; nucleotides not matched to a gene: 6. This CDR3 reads CASSLSTGGPYNEQFF. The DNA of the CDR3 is TGTGCCAGCAGCTTGTCGACAGGGGGTCCTTACAATGAGCAGTTCTTC.

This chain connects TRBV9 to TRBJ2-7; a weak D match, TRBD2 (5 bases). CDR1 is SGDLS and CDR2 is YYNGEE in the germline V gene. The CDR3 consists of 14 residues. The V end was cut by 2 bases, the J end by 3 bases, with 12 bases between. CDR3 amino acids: CASSVAGQNYEQYF. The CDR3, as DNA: TGTGCCAGCAGCGTGGCGGGTCAGAACTACGAGCAGTACTTC.

In DNA, the CDR3 is TGTGCCACCAGTGATAGTGCGGGGGTTTACAATGAGCAGTTCTTC. It yields the protein CATSDSAGVYNEQFF. This chain links TRBV24-1 with TRBJ2-1; 7 bases map to TRBD2. The CDR3 has 15 residues. Germline trimming cut 3 bases from V and 4 bases from J; bases unmatched to any gene: 5. CDR1 is KGHDR and CDR2 is SFDVKD in the germline V gene.

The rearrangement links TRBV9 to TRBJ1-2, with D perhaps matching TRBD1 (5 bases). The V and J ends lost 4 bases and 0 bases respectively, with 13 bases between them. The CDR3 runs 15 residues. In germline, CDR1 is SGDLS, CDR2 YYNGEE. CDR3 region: CASSPGGRANYGYTF. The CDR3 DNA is TGTGCCAGCAGCCCGGGGGGGAGAGCTAACTATGGCTACACCTTC.

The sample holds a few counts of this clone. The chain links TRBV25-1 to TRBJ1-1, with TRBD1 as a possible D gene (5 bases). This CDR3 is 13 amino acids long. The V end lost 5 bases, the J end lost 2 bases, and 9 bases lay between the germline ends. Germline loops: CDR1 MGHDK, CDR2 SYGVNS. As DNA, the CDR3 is TGTGCCAGCAGTACTCAGGGAAACACTGAAGCTTTCTTT. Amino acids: CASSTQGNTEAFF.

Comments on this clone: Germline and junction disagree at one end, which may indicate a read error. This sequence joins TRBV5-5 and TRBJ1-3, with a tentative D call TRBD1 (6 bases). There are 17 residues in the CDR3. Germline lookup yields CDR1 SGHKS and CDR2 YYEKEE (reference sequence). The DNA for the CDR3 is TGTGCCAGCAGCGCGGACCAGGGGACCCGAGCTGGGAACACCATATATTTT. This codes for CASSADQGTRAGNTIYF.

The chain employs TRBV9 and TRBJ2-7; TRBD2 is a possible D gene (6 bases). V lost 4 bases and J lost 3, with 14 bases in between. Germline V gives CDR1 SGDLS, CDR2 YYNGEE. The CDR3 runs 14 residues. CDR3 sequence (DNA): TGTGCCAGCAGCAGGAGGGACTGGGACTACGAGCAGTACTTC. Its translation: CASSRRDWDYEQYF. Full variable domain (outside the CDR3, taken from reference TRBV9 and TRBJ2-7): DSGVTQTPKHLITATGQRVTLRCSPRSGDLSVYWYQQSLDQGLQFLIQYYNGEERAKGNILERFSAQQFPDLHSELNLSSLELGDSALYFCASSRRDWDYEQYFGPGTRLTVT.

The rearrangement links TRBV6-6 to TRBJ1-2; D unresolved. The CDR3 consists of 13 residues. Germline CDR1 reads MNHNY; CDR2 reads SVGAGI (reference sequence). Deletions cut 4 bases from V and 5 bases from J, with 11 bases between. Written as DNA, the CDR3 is TGTGCCAGCAGTTTTTTTAGCGAGTATGGCTACACCTTC. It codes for CASSFFSEYGYTF.

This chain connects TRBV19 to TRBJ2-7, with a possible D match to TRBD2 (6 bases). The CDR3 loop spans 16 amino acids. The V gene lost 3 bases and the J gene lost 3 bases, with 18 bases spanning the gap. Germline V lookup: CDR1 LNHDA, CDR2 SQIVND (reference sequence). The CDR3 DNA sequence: TGTGCCAGTAGTATGGTTTGGAGGGCCCACGACTACGAGCAGTACTTC. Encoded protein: CASSMVWRAHDYEQYF.